The 14 T cell receptor beta chains reported below all come from one sample, sequenced in a study of blood T cell repertoires in COVID-19. Only in-frame clones appear in the TCRdb table, and some are missing; sequencing was by immunoSEQ multiplex PCR. Counted here are fewer than 400,000 clones, around 85% occurring once; the ten biggest clones make up under 2%. Material for sequencing was PBMCs or T cells enriched from blood (not recorded which). These receptors were collected from a woman aged 25 to 39 who had been exposed to COVID-19.

V is TRBV2 and J is TRBJ1-1, with a weak D call TRBD1 (5 bases). The germline V and J ends were trimmed by 8 bases and 6 bases, with 25 bases remaining between them. The CDR3 runs 16 residues. Germline-derived CDR1 and CDR2 are SNHLY and FYNNEI. In DNA form, the CDR3 reads TGTGCCAGCTCACGAACGGGGACTCCCCAGGCCCCTGAAGCTTTCTTT. It is translated as CASSRTGTPQAPEAFF.

The chain couples TRBV4-3 to TRBJ1-1, with D maybe TRBD1 (5 bases). V was clipped by 3 bases and J by 6 bases, with 20 bases between them. CDR1 and CDR2 (germline): LGHNA, YSLEER. The CDR3 is 16 amino acids. This CDR3 is CASSHAPGREVAEAFF. The DNA of the CDR3 is TGCGCCAGCAGCCATGCCCCGGGACGGGAGGTAGCTGAAGCTTTCTTT.

The chain couples TRBV24-1 to TRBJ1-5; 7 bases map to TRBD1. V lost 1 base, J lost 1 base, and 3 bases stayed unmatched. Germline lookup yields CDR1 KGHDR and CDR2 SFDVKD. The CDR3 contains 16 residues. DNA for the CDR3: TGTGCCACCAGTGATTTCACAGGGGACAGCAATCAGCCCCAGCATTTT. Protein: CATSDFTGDSNQPQHF.

A remark on this clone: The same CDR3 can be traced to other DNA sequences in this sample. This sequence joins TRBV3-1 (or the pseudogene TRBV3-2) and TRBJ1-5; tentatively, D is TRBD1 (6 bases). Trimming took 0 bases from V and 1 from J, leaving 10 bases between them. The germline gives CDR1 LGHDT, CDR2 YNNKEL (reference sequence). The CDR3 is 16 residues long. CDR3 DNA sequence: TGTGCCAGCAGCCAAGATTCGAGGGGGAGCAATCAGCCCCAGCATTTT. It translates to CASSQDSRGSNQPQHF.

The CDR3 region has the DNA TGTGCCAGCAGCCCTTGGACTAGCGGGAGGGGAGATACGCAGTATTTT. Its translation is CASSPWTSGRGDTQYF. V is TRBV7-9 and J is TRBJ2-3, with 15 bases lining up with TRBD2. The CDR3 totals 16 residues. After removal of 5 bases from V and 5 bases from J, the junction contained 5 bases not matched to a gene. Germline V gene sequence: CDR1 SEHNR, CDR2 FQNEAQ (reference sequence).

This clone was found once. This rearrangement joins TRBV10-3 to TRBJ2-3; TRBD1 matches 11 bases. Losses at the gene ends were 8 bases for V and 5 bases for J; bases not matched to a gene: 3. The length of the CDR3 is 13 residues. Germline V gene data show CDR1 as ENHRY and CDR2 as SYGVKD. The CDR3 protein is CAILGQGEDTQYF. CDR3 nucleotide sequence: TGTGCCATCCTGGGACAGGGGGAAGATACGCAGTATTTT.

This rearrangement joins TRBV19 to TRBJ1-2; a weak D match, TRBD1 (6 bases). Deletions cut 5 bases from V and 0 bases from J, with 13 bases between. CDR3 length: 15 residues. Looked up from germline, CDR1 is LNHDA and CDR2 is SQIVND (reference sequence). This chain's CDR3 is CASSPRTETNYGYTF. The CDR3 bases are TGTGCCAGTAGTCCTAGGACAGAGACTAACTATGGCTACACCTTC. The full variable domain, rest sourced from reference TRBV19 and TRBJ1-2, is DGGITQSPKYLFRKEGQNVTLSCEQNLNHDAMYWYRQDPGQGLRLIYYSQIVNDFQKGDIAEGYSVSREKKESFPLTVTSAQKNPTAFYLCASSPRTETNYGYTFGSGTRLTVV.

Only one count was recorded for this clone. V is TRBV7-3 and J is TRBJ2-2; TRBD1 matches 11 bases. Germline-derived CDR1 and CDR2 are SGHTA and FQGTGA. There are 15 residues in the CDR3. The V segment lost 5 bases and the J segment 4 bases; nucleotides outside the gene matches: 3. The CDR3 loop reads CASSGGQGVTGELFF. Here the CDR3 DNA reads TGTGCCAGCAGCGGGGGACAGGGGGTCACCGGGGAGCTGTTTTTT.

This chain uses TRBV12-3 or TRBV12-4 with TRBJ1-1; D call uncertain. V lost 2 bases and J lost 0, with 4 bases in between. The CDR3 totals 13 residues. The CDR3 sequence: CASSLQVNTEAFF. The DNA of the CDR3 is TGTGCCAGCAGTTTACAGGTGAACACTGAAGCTTTCTTT.

Written as DNA, the CDR3 is TGTGCCAGCAGCTCCCGTGGACAGGGCACGGACGAGCAGTACTTC. Translated, it gives CASSSRGQGTDEQYF. The genes are TRBV7-8 and TRBJ2-7, with 8 positions matching TRBD1. Trimming cost V 4 bases and J 5 bases; bases outside gene matches: 10. CDR3 size: 15 residues. The germline V gene encodes CDR1 SGHVS and CDR2 FQNEAQ.

The chain couples TRBV2 to TRBJ2-7; 9 positions match TRBD2. The CDR3 has 15 amino acids. Per germline, CDR1 SNHLY and CDR2 FYNNEI. V lost 3 bases to trimming and J lost 2 bases; unmatched junction nucleotides: 5. This chain's CDR3 is CASSEGSGRTYEQYF. The CDR3 nucleotides are TGTGCCAGCAGTGAGGGTAGCGGGAGAACCTACGAGCAGTACTTC.

The chain combines TRBV11-2 with TRBJ1-1; D perhaps matches TRBD1 (6 bases). CDR3 size: 14 residues. Trimming removed 4 bases from V and 2 bases from J, with 11 bases in between. Germline V gene sequence: CDR1 SGHAT, CDR2 FQNNGV. This CDR3 is CASSSGASNTEAFF. CDR3 in DNA: TGTGCCAGCAGCTCAGGGGCTAGTAACACTGAAGCTTTCTTT.

The genes are TRBV28 and TRBJ2-5; 9 nucleotides line up with TRBD2. CDR3 size: 19 residues. J was trimmed by 7 bases and V by 2 bases; bases with no gene match: 20. The germline gives CDR1 MDHEN, CDR2 SYDVKM. Here the CDR3 reads CASSLIPVYGSGRRVTQYF. CDR3 bases: TGTGCCAGCAGTTTAATCCCCGTTTATGGTAGCGGGAGAAGGGTGACCCAGTACTTC.

The rearrangement uses TRBV14 and TRBJ2-3; 8 positions match TRBD2. With 6 bases clipped from V and 1 base from J, the junction kept 6 bases outside the gene matches. This CDR3 has 15 amino acids. Per germline, CDR1 SGHDN and CDR2 FVKESK. In DNA, the CDR3 is TGTGCCAGCAGAATCGGGGGGGCTGGCACAGATACGCAGTATTTT. Amino acids: CASRIGGAGTDTQYF.